This is a list of T cell receptor beta chains from one sample in a study of shared clonotypes between healthy human individuals. The repertoire was sequenced with immunoSEQ multiplex PCR; TCRdb's copy has only in-frame clones and lacks some. The profile shows more than 2,000,000 clones, around 94% of them singletons. Sequences were obtained from naive CD4+ T cells sorted from blood. These receptor sequences come from a man aged 18 to 29 in good health. The CDR3 runs from the conserved cysteine through the conserved F or W. D genes are given only for firm matches. Rows may omit the clone size; those that give it use once, few, many or a size class.

J gene,D gene,clone size,V gene,CDR3 protein,CDR3 DNA
TRBJ1-3,.,.,TRBV18,CASSPGGDTIYF,TGTGCCAGCTCACCGGGGGGAGACACCATATATTTT
TRBJ2-7,TRBD2,.,TRBV6-5,CASSYLAGATGEQYF,TGTGCCAGCAGTTACTTGGCGGGAGCCACTGGTGAGCAGTACTTC
TRBJ1-2,TRBD1,.,TRBV28,CASSLQGAPTSRFYGYTF,TGTGCCAGCAGTTTACAGGGGGCGCCTACATCACGTTTTTATGGCTACACCTTC
TRBJ1-4,.,.,TRBV10-3,CAISEGQINEKLFF,TGTGCCATCAGTGAGGGACAGATTAATGAAAAACTGTTTTTT
TRBJ2-7,.,.,TRBV5-1,CASTDGGWVVEQYF,TGCGCCAGTACCGACGGGGGTTGGGTCGTGGAGCAGTACTTC
TRBJ2-7,.,.,TRBV21-1,CASSKAATSDCNSPYEQYF,TGTGCCAGCAGCAAAGCGGCTACTTCGGACTGCAATTCACCCTACGAGCAGTACTTC
TRBJ1-3,.,.,TRBV28,CASSAGTLGGNTIYF,TGTGCCAGCAGTGCGGGCACACTGGGGGGAAACACCATATATTTT
TRBJ2-2,.,.,TRBV25-1,CASPAGLNTGELFF,TGTGCCAGTCCGGCCGGCCTGAACACCGGGGAGCTGTTTTTT
TRBJ1-1,.,few,TRBV27,CASSFRWNTEAFF,TGTGCCAGCAGTTTCCGGTGGAACACTGAAGCTTTCTTT
TRBJ1-2,TRBD1,.,TRBV2,CASSGDSTYGYTF,TGTGCCAGCAGTGGGGACAGCACCTATGGCTACACCTTC
TRBJ2-7,.,.,TRBV4-2,CASSQDISVYEQYF,TGTGCCAGCAGCCAAGATATATCCGTTTACGAGCAGTACTTC
TRBJ2-2,TRBD1,.,TRBV5-1,CASSFTGQGASGELFF,TGCGCCAGCAGCTTCACTGGACAGGGGGCGTCCGGGGAGCTGTTTTTT
TRBJ1-5,.,.,TRBV5-5,CASSLAPESNQPQHF,TGTGCCAGCAGCTTGGCCCCCGAAAGCAATCAGCCCCAGCATTTT
TRBJ2-7,TRBD2,.,TRBV5-1,CASSPGTGGPREQYF,TGCGCCAGCAGCCCCGGGACGGGAGGGCCTAGAGAGCAGTACTTC
TRBJ2-1,.,.,TRBV29-1,CSVEALLDEQFF,TGCAGCGTTGAGGCCCTGCTCGATGAGCAGTTCTTC
TRBJ1-3,.,.,TRBV25-1,CASSHSSGNSVHTIYF,TGTGCCAGCAGCCACTCATCAGGGAATTCTGTGCACACCATATATTTT
TRBJ1-2,.,once,TRBV18,CASSPGAGFNYGYTF,TGTGCCAGCTCACCAGGGGCAGGGTTTAACTATGGCTACACCTTC
TRBJ2-3,.,.,TRBV10-2,CASIQWGENTSTDTQYF,TGCGCCAGCATCCAATGGGGGGAAAACACTAGCACAGATACGCAGTATTTT
TRBJ2-1,TRBD1,.,TRBV27,CASTGRDRGIEQFF,TGTGCCAGCACCGGCAGGGACAGGGGGATTGAGCAGTTCTTC
TRBJ2-1,.,.,TRBV9,CASSVGLGPNNEQFF,TGTGCCAGCAGCGTAGGTCTCGGACCGAACAATGAGCAGTTCTTC
TRBJ1-2,.,.,TRBV28,CASSLGERVYGYTF,TGTGCCAGCAGTCTCGGGGAGAGGGTTTACGGCTACACCTTC
TRBJ2-3,TRBD2,.,TRBV5-1,CASSRGTSGSADTQYF,TGCGCCAGCAGCCGCGGGACTAGCGGGAGCGCAGATACGCAGTATTTT
TRBJ2-6,.,.,TRBV9,CASSTGLTGANVLTF,TGTGCCAGCAGCACGGGGCTTACGGGGGCCAACGTCCTGACTTTC
TRBJ2-3,.,once,TRBV7-9,CASSSAGTRLDTQYF,TGTGCCAGCAGCTCGGCCGGGACTCGGCTAGATACGCAGTATTTT
TRBJ1-4,.,.,TRBV7-9,CASRVDPREKLFF,TGTGCCAGCAGGGTTGACCCCCGGGAAAAACTGTTTTTT
TRBJ1-1,.,.,TRBV27,CASSRAGVSTEAFF,TGTGCCAGCTCTAGGGCGGGTGTCTCGACTGAAGCTTTCTTT
TRBJ2-2,TRBD1,few,TRBV28,CASRKTGGGTGELFF,TGTGCCAGCAGAAAGACAGGGGGCGGCACCGGGGAGCTGTTTTTT
TRBJ1-5,TRBD1,.,TRBV6-1,CASSEVTGGVNQPQHF,TGTGCCAGCAGTGAAGTGACAGGGGGCGTCAATCAGCCCCAGCATTTT
TRBJ2-3,.,once,TRBV14,CASSPTPQRVDTQYF,TGTGCCAGCAGTCCCACGCCCCAGAGGGTAGATACGCAGTATTTT
TRBJ2-1,.,.,TRBV28,CATRTTSYNEQFF,TGTGCCACTAGGACGACCTCCTACAATGAGCAGTTCTTC
TRBJ1-6,.,few,TRBV19,CASSADMGSPLHF,TGTGCCAGTAGTGCGGATATGGGTTCACCCCTCCACTTT
TRBJ2-3,TRBD1,.,TRBV7-9,CASSRTGEDTDTQYF,TGTGCCAGCAGCCGGACAGGGGAGGACACAGATACGCAGTATTTT
TRBJ2-7,TRBD2,.,TRBV28,CASSRPGGSSYEQYF,TGTGCCAGCAGTCGGCCCGGGGGGAGCTCCTACGAGCAGTACTTC
TRBJ2-5,.,.,TRBV5-1,CASGLQTGQETQYF,TGCGCCAGCGGCCTACAGACAGGCCAAGAGACCCAGTACTTC
TRBJ1-5,.,.,TRBV6-5,CASSRGQPNQPQHF,TGTGCCAGCAGCCGTGGACAGCCTAATCAGCCCCAGCATTTT
TRBJ2-1,TRBD1,.,TRBV10-1,CASSTGGAERLDEQFF,TGCGCCAGCTCGACAGGGGGCGCGGAAAGATTGGATGAGCAGTTCTTC
TRBJ2-2,TRBD1,.,TRBV6-5,CASSSSTGWTGELFF,TGTGCCAGCAGTTCGTCGACAGGGTGGACCGGGGAGCTGTTTTTT
TRBJ2-5,.,.,TRBV19,CASSGTQGGAQYF,TGTGCCAGTTCCGGGACTCAGGGTGGGGCCCAGTACTTC
TRBJ1-2,TRBD1,.,TRBV6-5,CASKLGQANGYTF,TGTGCCAGCAAATTAGGACAGGCCAATGGCTACACCTTC
TRBJ2-7,.,.,TRBV21-1,CASSIGGRAFEQYF,TGTGCCAGCAGCATTGGCGGGAGGGCCTTCGAGCAGTACTTC
TRBJ2-2,.,.,TRBV7-2,CASSRYTGELFF,TGTGCCAGCAGCCGGTACACCGGGGAGCTGTTTTTT